Listed below are T cell receptor beta chains from one sample, sequenced in a study of blood T cell repertoires in COVID-19. Assay: immunoSEQ multiplex PCR; the TCRdb copy retains only in-frame clones and omits some. The sample has 35,000 to 50,000 clones, around 89% seen once. The sample consisted of peripheral blood. These TCRs come from a man between 65 and 85 years old with active COVID-19. The CDR3 runs from the conserved cysteine through the conserved F or W. Each record gives: clone size, J gene, V gene, CDR3 protein. Clone size is not always given. Where it is, it says once, few, many or a class for expanded clones.

>NA|TRBJ1-6|TRBV27
CASSGEGEHSPLHF
>NA|TRBJ1-1|TRBV28
CASSLGGKPEAFF
>NA|TRBJ2-1|TRBV5-4
CASSKDPSGGAYNEQFF
>NA|TRBJ2-2|TRBV28
CASSPGPYDTGELFF
>NA|TRBJ1-5|TRBV7-9
CASSSGQGGNQPQHF
>once|TRBJ1-4|TRBV2
CASTGQGSEKLFF
>NA|TRBJ1-5|TRBV7-9
CASSLGAGKGNQPQHF
>NA|TRBJ1-2|TRBV6-2/TRBV6-3
CASSYRQGDGYTF
>NA|TRBJ2-7|TRBV7-2
CASSLSGGGEQYF
>NA|TRBJ2-2|TRBV9
CASSVPGQGSTGELFF
>NA|TRBJ2-5|TRBV6-2/TRBV6-3
CASSYPSNGGGTHGQYF
>NA|TRBJ2-5|TRBV11-2
CASSLGAGGAQETQYF
>once|TRBJ1-1|TRBV7-9
CASSLGEGVEAFF
>NA|TRBJ1-2|TRBV29-1
CSVTREGGYTF
>NA|TRBJ2-1|TRBV2
CASSASGSYNEQFF
>NA|TRBJ1-5|TRBV6-6
CASSRTGSGPQHF
>NA|TRBJ2-7|TRBV5-1
CASSLTSGGYEQYF
>few|TRBJ2-7|TRBV9
CASSPQWGTSSYEQYF
>NA|TRBJ1-1|TRBV4-3
CASSQSGVGAFF
>once|TRBJ2-2|TRBV15
CATSRELNLRGGGTGELFF
>NA|TRBJ2-2|TRBV7-2
CASSLWLADTTGELFF
>NA|TRBJ2-5|TRBV7-6
CASSLGLAGGVQETQYF
>NA|TRBJ2-3|TRBV6-4
CASSDSGEGTDTQYF
>NA|TRBJ2-5|TRBV4-1
CASSHQDRGRPARQETQYF
>NA|TRBJ2-7|TRBV7-2
CASSPRTGASEQYF
>NA|TRBJ2-1|TRBV5-1
CASSWSDRNEQFF
>once|TRBJ2-7|TRBV7-2
CASSFLSSYEQYF
>NA|TRBJ2-3|TRBV2
CASSREGVSSDTQYF
>NA|TRBJ1-3|TRBV5-1
CASSLLPRGAGNTIYF
>NA|TRBJ1-5|TRBV5-8
CASSPRGRNQPQHF
>few|TRBJ1-2|TRBV27
CASSPQQGTDKKAYGYTF
>NA|TRBJ1-6|TRBV2
CASSTNTRAYNSPLHF
>NA|TRBJ2-2|TRBV9
CASSARLAGDLGELFF
>NA|TRBJ2-7|TRBV9
CASSVGGTGLSEQYF
>NA|TRBJ1-1|TRBV7-9
CASSLGQVNTEAFF
>NA|TRBJ2-7|TRBV27
CASSPTDGDRGHEQYF
>NA|TRBJ2-2|TRBV7-2
CASSLASLAGANTGELFF
>NA|TRBJ2-3|TRBV27
CASSSTRTSRADTQYF
>NA|TRBJ2-3|TRBV11-2
CASSLDRGSPGEQYF
>few|TRBJ1-2|TRBV19
CASRLGQEPRGYTF
>NA|TRBJ2-1|TRBV5-1
CASNPEERGFGNDEQFF